The sequence of this T cell receptor (beta chain) was determined in a study of blood T cell repertoires in COVID-19 (TCRdb year 2020). Regarding the complete study: The collaborator samples originated in the United States, Italy and Spain and spanned the acute and convalescent phases of COVID-19. The prospective study material was composed of cDNA or gDNA derived from T cells, B-cell-depleted T cells, or PBMCs. Deeply sampled blood TCRbeta repertoires from subjects exposed to, actively infected with, or recovered from COVID-19 were included in the dataset. The repertoires were released in a freely available public database intended as a resource for research on the immune response to SARS-CoV-2. Samples came from the ongoing ImmuneRACE study (first 160 participants) plus 1,254 subjects from 6 global collaborators. Nearly every sample came with metadata listing a de-identified subject ID, COVID-19 status, age in years and sex. Where available, HLA class I and class II types were obtained from metadata supplied by the sample provider rather than from assay-based typing. Broader findings and caveats from the paper: The amount of clinical and demographic metadata varied by source and participant and was provided uncurated.

In regard to this clone: The antigen it recognizes is unknown. The sample holds no much larger clone one base away, and base qualities are not on file.

Each collaborating institution followed its own protocols to collect whole blood in K2EDTA tubes. For TCRbeta analysis, collaborators shipped samples in one of three forms: frozen whole blood, isolated PBMCs, or DNA extracted from either of those sample types. The immunoSEQ Assay, a bias-controlled multiplex PCR, was used to amplify TCRbeta CDR3 regions from genomic DNA. In the paper's pipeline: Nucleated cell counts per sample were estimated from amplification of reference gene primers within the assay. To quantify the absolute abundance of each unique TCRbeta CDR3 rearrangement, sequence reads were collapsed and filtered. Productive Simpson clonality was computed per sample as the square root of Simpson's diversity index over productive rearrangements. TCRdb obtained this table from immuneACCESS and retained in-frame rearrangements with V and J assigned. These tables miss some clones; where compared with another copy, unresolved V genes account for less than half of the shortfall, and the remainder is unexplained. Clone size and V and J calls were adopted from that table, with D and trimming inferred from the DNA. The sample has a few hundred thousand clones on record, around 84% of them singletons. 1.1% of the sample is held by the ten biggest clonotypes.

CDR1 and CDR2 are read off the germline V gene (reference sequence) as LNHDA and SQIVND. The CDR3, from cysteine to phenylalanine, totals 14 residues. CDR3 DNA is the only sequence kept; it has 42 bases, read in frame from the first base. V drops 8 bases and J drops 2 bases, leaving 13 bases in between. Sequences were obtained from peripheral blood. The TCR originated in a human donor with acute or convalescent COVID-19. The donor label of this sample is uncertain. The chain is assembled from TRBV19 and TRBJ2-4; the D region possibly corresponds to TRBD2 (5 bases align). The base sequence is TGTGCCAGTCGAGCCGAGGGCTCCAAAAACATTCAGTACTTC. The translation is CASRAEGSKNIQYF.